This T cell receptor beta chain was profiled in a study of T cell repertoires in cytomegalovirus infection. The V segment lost 7 bases and the J segment 6 bases; nucleotides outside the gene matches: 13. Germline CDR1 and CDR2: MDHEN and SYDVKM. The CDR3 is made up of 16 amino acids. TCRdb re-called the reads through MiXCR, storing one row per CDR3 protein. Counted here are about 100,000 distinct CDR3 sequences, around a quarter occurring once; the ten biggest clones make up about two fifths. Comment on this clonotype: The antigen is not known.

General study points: Of the TCR beta families, the public ones yielded a cumulative frequency that identified carriers of CMV plus the relevant HLA.

The sample comprised CD8+ T cells from PBMCs. This TCR was sampled from a human donor in good health (CMV status not recorded). Some clones in this sample may be carry-over from other donors' samples. The chain couples TRBV28 to TRBJ2-2; TRBD2 matches at 8 bases. Written as DNA, the CDR3 is TGTGCCAGCACCGGGGGGGAGGAGAGGTCATCCGGGGAGCTGTTTTTT. Its translation is CASTGGEERSSGELFF.